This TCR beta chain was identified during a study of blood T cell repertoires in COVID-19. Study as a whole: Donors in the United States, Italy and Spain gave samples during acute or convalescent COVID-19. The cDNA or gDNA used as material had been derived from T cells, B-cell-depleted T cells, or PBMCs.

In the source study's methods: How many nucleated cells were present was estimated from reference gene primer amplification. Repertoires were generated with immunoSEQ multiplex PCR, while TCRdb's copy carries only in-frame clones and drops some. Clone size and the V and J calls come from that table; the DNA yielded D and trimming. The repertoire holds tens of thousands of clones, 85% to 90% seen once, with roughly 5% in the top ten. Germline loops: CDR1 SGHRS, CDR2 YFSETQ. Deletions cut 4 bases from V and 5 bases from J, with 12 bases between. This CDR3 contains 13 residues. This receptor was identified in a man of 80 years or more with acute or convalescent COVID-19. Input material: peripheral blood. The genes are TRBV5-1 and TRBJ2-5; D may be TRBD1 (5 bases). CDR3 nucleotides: TGCGCCAGCAGCACGACAGTCCCGGAGACCCAGTACTTC. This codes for CASSTTVPETQYF.